Each of the 11 T cell receptor beta chains below was sequenced from the same sample in a study of T-cell memory formation after mild COVID-19. TCRdb re-analysed the 5' RACE reads in MiXCR, keeping a single row per CDR3 protein. The sample lists roughly 550,000 distinct CDR3 sequences, about a fifth occurring once. The sample consisted of PBMCs or a T cell subset sorted from them (not recorded which). Receptor source: an adult woman who had mild COVID-19 (a few samples of this study predate the infection). Cell type and time point are not known.

This clonotype was seen ten or more times. The CDR3 loop reads CASSQEVFLAGRSNEQFF. In DNA form, the CDR3 reads TGCGCCAGCAGCCAAGAGGTGTTTCTAGCGGGAAGGAGCAATGAGCAGTTCTTC. The genes are TRBV4-3 and TRBJ2-1, with 9 bases aligning to TRBD2. With V trimmed by 0 bases and J by 6 bases, 12 bases remained unmatched. Germline V lookup: CDR1 LGHNA, CDR2 YSLEER. The CDR3 extends over 18 amino acids.

This clonotype was detected a few times. The J gene is TRBJ1-1, the V gene TRBV12-3 or TRBV12-4; no clear D. The V end was cut by 6 bases, the J end by 0 bases, with 11 bases between. The CDR3 extends over 14 amino acids. The CDR3 reads CASSWTGLNTEAFF. In DNA, the CDR3 is TGTGCCAGCAGCTGGACGGGCCTGAACACTGAAGCTTTCTTT.

This chain connects TRBV7-9 to TRBJ2-1; D unresolved. V shed 5 bases and J shed 8 bases, with 19 bases lying between them. The CDR3 contains 15 residues. CDR1 SEHNR and CDR2 FQNEAQ come from the germline V gene (reference sequence). The DNA for the CDR3 is TGTGCCAGCAGCCCTCGAGGCAGTCTGGGTGATGAGCAGTTCTTC. This codes for CASSPRGSLGDEQFF.

The chain carries TRBV15 and TRBJ2-1; 14 bases map to TRBD2. The CDR3 length is 16 residues. V lost 1 base to trimming and J lost 7 bases; unmatched junction nucleotides: 3. CDR1 and CDR2 from the germline V gene are LNHNV and YYDKDF (reference sequence). The CDR3 DNA reads as TGTGCCACCAGCAGAGGGGGACTAGCGGGGGTTAATGAGCAGTTCTTC. This sequence encodes CATSRGGLAGVNEQFF.

The gene calls are TRBV20-1 and TRBJ2-7, with 8 bases lining up with TRBD2. With V trimmed by 3 bases and J by 0 bases, 4 bases remained unmatched. The CDR3 runs to 14 residues. Germline CDR1 DFQATT, CDR2 SNEGSKA (reference sequence). In DNA, the CDR3 is TGCAGTGCTAGTAGCGGGGAGAGCTCCTACGAGCAGTACTTC. Its translation: CSASSGESSYEQYF.

This clonotype was seen ten or more times. V is TRBV3-1 and J is TRBJ2-7, with D unresolved. CDR3 length: 13 amino acids. Germline CDR1 LGHDT, CDR2 YNNKEL (reference sequence). Trimming removed 1 base at V and 2 bases at J, with 6 bases between. The DNA for the CDR3 is TGTGCCAGCAGCCAAGCCACAGCCTACGAGCAGTACTTC. Protein product: CASSQATAYEQYF.

The V gene is TRBV30, the J gene TRBJ1-5; D is possibly TRBD1 (5 bases). The CDR3 has 15 amino acids. In germline, CDR1 is GTSNPN, CDR2 SVGIG (reference sequence). V lost 2 bases, J lost 1 base, and 12 bases lay in between. The DNA of the CDR3 is TGTGCCTGGAGTAGGGTGCGGGGCAGCAATCAGCCCCAGCATTTT. Translation: CAWSRVRGSNQPQHF.

This clonotype was detected a few times. This chain uses TRBV3-1 with TRBJ2-7; tentatively, D is TRBD1 or TRBD2 (7 bases each). Looked up from germline, CDR1 is LGHDT and CDR2 is YNNKEL (reference sequence). V lost 0 bases to trimming and J lost 0 bases, with 21 bases between them. CDR3 size: 19 residues. As DNA, the CDR3 is TGTGCCAGCAGCCAAGATTGGGGAGGGGGCGCGTCTAGCTCCTACGAGCAGTACTTC. Translating it yields CASSQDWGGGASSSYEQYF.

This chain joins TRBV25-1 and TRBJ2-7; 11 bases line up with TRBD2. CDR3 length equals 16 residues. Germline V gene sequence: CDR1 MGHDK, CDR2 SYGVNS. With 6 bases clipped from V and 2 bases from J, the junction kept 9 bases outside the gene matches. The CDR3 loop is CASRGDSGREAYEQYF. CDR3 bases: TGTGCCAGCAGGGGAGATAGCGGGAGGGAGGCCTACGAGCAGTACTTC.

This clonotype was recorded only once. This chain links TRBV2 with TRBJ2-5; no firm D call. Trimming stripped 1 base from V and 5 bases from J, with 8 bases between. The CDR3 has 13 amino acids. CDR1 and CDR2 (germline): SNHLY, FYNNEI. Written as DNA, the CDR3 is TGTGCCAGCAGTGAAGTCACGTCGGAGACCCAGTACTTC. It is translated as CASSEVTSETQYF.

In the case of this clonotype: An end of the junction differs from the germline gene, which may be a read error. The chain employs TRBV29-1 and TRBJ2-5; the match to TRBD2 covers 11 bases. CDR1 SQVTM and CDR2 ANQGSEA come from the germline V gene. The CDR3 contains 18 residues. In DNA form, the CDR3 reads TGCAGCGTTGCCCCATACGTGGCTAGCGGGAGGTACCAAGAGACCAAGTACTTC. Translation: CSVAPYVASGRYQETKYF.